The rows below give T cell receptor beta chains drawn from one sample of a study of human T cells and chemical hapten exposure. Via MiXCR, TCRdb re-called the RACE reads, giving one row per CDR3 protein. The sample gives 300,000 to 450,000 distinct CDR3 sequences, 4.8% of which show up once; about 2.2% is in the top ten. The sequencing here drew on whole blood, taken in connection with sensitization to the hapten diphenylcyclopropenone (DPC). The receptors were sampled from a woman aged 45 to 65 with alopecia areata. Some clones in this sample may be carry-over from other donors' samples. CDR3s include the opening cysteine and the closing phenylalanine or tryptophan. A D gene is named only where the DNA matches it firmly. Not every row has a clone size; where given, it reads once, few, many or a size class.

v_call: TRBV7-3
clone_size: many
d_call: NA
j_call: TRBJ1-6
cdr3_aa: CASSLIGQPSPLHF
cdr3_nt: TGTGCCAGCAGCTTAATAGGCCAGCCTTCACCCCTCCACTTT

v_call: TRBV3-1
clone_size: many
d_call: NA
j_call: TRBJ2-2
cdr3_aa: CASSPLRGNTGELFF
cdr3_nt: TGTGCCAGCAGCCCTTTAAGGGGAAACACCGGGGAGCTGTTTTTT

v_call: TRBV20-1
clone_size: many
d_call: TRBD1
j_call: TRBJ2-7
cdr3_aa: CSARGADRGVVYEQYF
cdr3_nt: TGCAGTGCTAGAGGTGCAGACAGGGGAGTAGTCTACGAGCAGTACTTC

v_call: TRBV9
clone_size: many
d_call: NA
j_call: TRBJ2-1
cdr3_aa: CASSATNYNEQFF
cdr3_nt: TGTGCCAGCAGTGCGACCAACTACAATGAGCAGTTCTTC

v_call: TRBV20-1
clone_size: few
d_call: NA
j_call: TRBJ2-7
cdr3_aa: CSARSSGANEQYF
cdr3_nt: TGCAGTGCTAGATCGTCAGGCGCCAACGAGCAGTACTTC

v_call: TRBV7-2
clone_size: few
d_call: NA
j_call: TRBJ2-3
cdr3_aa: CASSIETALTDTQYF
cdr3_nt: TGTGCCAGCAGCATCGAGACAGCGCTCACAGATACGCAGTATTTT

v_call: TRBV12-3/TRBV12-4
clone_size: few
d_call: TRBD2
j_call: TRBJ2-1
cdr3_aa: CASSIAGGRDNEQFF
cdr3_nt: TGTGCCAGCAGCATAGCGGGAGGGCGGGACAATGAGCAGTTCTTC

v_call: TRBV5-1
clone_size: NA
d_call: NA
j_call: TRBJ1-2
cdr3_aa: CASSVSLNYGYTF
cdr3_nt: TGCGCCAGCAGCGTCAGCCTTAACTATGGCTACACCTTC

v_call: TRBV5-4
clone_size: NA
d_call: NA
j_call: TRBJ1-2
cdr3_aa: CASSFDNGYTF
cdr3_nt: TGTGCCAGCAGCTTTGACAATGGCTACACCTTC

v_call: TRBV5-5
clone_size: few
d_call: TRBD1
j_call: TRBJ1-5
cdr3_aa: CASSAVGQGLGNQPQHF
cdr3_nt: TGTGCCAGCAGCGCCGTTGGACAGGGGTTGGGCAATCAGCCCCAGCATTTT

v_call: TRBV5-1
clone_size: many
d_call: NA
j_call: TRBJ1-1
cdr3_aa: CASSLVTPNTEAFF
cdr3_nt: TGCGCCAGCAGCTTGGTTACCCCGAACACTGAAGCTTTCTTT

v_call: TRBV18
clone_size: many
d_call: TRBD2
j_call: TRBJ2-1
cdr3_aa: CASSGGLADSEQFF
cdr3_nt: TGTGCCAGCTCAGGCGGACTAGCTGACAGTGAGCAGTTCTTC

v_call: TRBV11-2
clone_size: many
d_call: NA
j_call: TRBJ2-6
cdr3_aa: CASTQFGVSGANVLTF
cdr3_nt: TGTGCCAGCACCCAATTTGGGGTCTCTGGGGCCAACGTCCTGACTTTC

v_call: TRBV20-1
clone_size: NA
d_call: NA
j_call: TRBJ1-2
cdr3_aa: CSAGQANYGYTF
cdr3_nt: TGCAGTGCTGGCCAGGCTAACTATGGCTACACCTTC

v_call: TRBV4-1
clone_size: many
d_call: NA
j_call: TRBJ1-5
cdr3_aa: CASSQGDYQPQHF
cdr3_nt: TGCGCCAGCAGCCAGGGGGACTACCAGCCCCAGCATTTT

v_call: TRBV29-1
clone_size: many
d_call: NA
j_call: TRBJ1-1
cdr3_aa: CSVEKVPEAFF
cdr3_nt: TGCAGCGTCGAGAAGGTCCCTGAAGCTTTCTTT

v_call: TRBV11-2
clone_size: NA
d_call: NA
j_call: TRBJ1-1
cdr3_aa: CASSLDQSSYTEAFF
cdr3_nt: TGTGCCAGCAGCTTAGATCAGAGCAGTTACACTGAAGCTTTCTTT